This TCR beta chain was retrieved from a study of control samples from healthy donors and cancer patients. The CDR3 sequence is 14 residues long. V was trimmed by 5 bases and J by 6 bases, leaving 14 bases between them. The germline gives CDR1 KGHSH, CDR2 LQKENI. Libraries were prepared by immunoSEQ multiplex PCR; TCRdb keeps only in-frame clonotypes and omits some of them. The sample consists of about 250,000 clones, over 75% of them appearing once. Sequencing was performed on PBMCs. The TCR comes from a woman aged 55-70 years with lung cancer. The V and J genes are TRBV18 and TRBJ1-5; D possibly corresponds to TRBD1 (5 bases). The DNA for the CDR3 is TGTGCCAGCTCAGAGCAGGGAGGGGTTCAGCCCCAGCATTTT. This encodes CASSEQGGVQPQHF.